This TCR beta chain was captured by sequencing in a study of T cell changes during pregnancy in multiple sclerosis. Germline values: CDR1 SGHRS, CDR2 YFSETQ. The CDR3 runs 18 residues. The junction had 16 bases not matched to a gene; V was cut back by 4 bases and J by 3 bases. This table comes from immunoSEQ multiplex PCR, and its TCRdb copy is limited to in-frame clones, with some not included. The sample lists 70,000 to 95,000 clones, about 94% occurring once. The rearrangement uses TRBV5-1 and TRBJ2-1, with 7 bases aligning to TRBD2. This clonotype was obtained from a female donor with multiple sclerosis, enrolled in a pregnancy study. The sample consisted of peripheral blood, taken in the third trimester of pregnancy. DNA for the CDR3: TGCGCCAGCAGCCAACAACGGGACTACCGACCAGGCTACAATGAGCAGTTCTTC. As protein: CASSQQRDYRPGYNEQFF.